Below are 32 T cell receptor beta chains sequenced from a single sample in a study of T cell repertoires in cytomegalovirus infection. Each CDR3 protein gets one entry after TCRdb re-called the reads with MiXCR. This repertoire shows 600,000 to 700,000 distinct CDR3 sequences, approximately 33% found once; its top ten account for roughly 18%. No antigens are known for them. The sequencing here drew on cultured PBMCs, taken from culture after CMV antigen stimulation. The origin of the receptors is a human donor in good health (CMV status not recorded). Some clones in this sample may be carry-over from other donors' samples.

DNA of the CDR3: TGTGCCAGCAGTGGAGATCAGACACCCCTCCACTTT. Translation: CASSGDQTPLHF. The V and J genes are TRBV2 and TRBJ1-6; D unclear. V lost 4 bases and J 11 bases, leaving 9 bases between the germline ends. CDR1 is SNHLY and CDR2 is FYNNEI in the germline V gene. The CDR3 is 12 amino acids.

The chain recombines TRBV19 with TRBJ1-5; D possibly corresponds to TRBD1 (6 bases). V was pared by 3 bases and J by 7 bases, with 16 bases between. Germline-derived CDR1 and CDR2 are LNHDA and SQIVND (reference sequence). This CDR3 is built from 15 residues. This CDR3 is CASSIAGAMRQPQHF. The CDR3 DNA sequence: TGTGCCAGTAGTATTGCAGGGGCCATGAGGCAGCCCCAGCATTTT.

This clonotype was picked up a small number of times. V and J are TRBV4-2 and TRBJ2-5, with 12 bases aligning to TRBD2. Trimming took 0 bases from V and 2 from J; bases not matched to a gene: 10. The CDR3 totals 19 residues. Per the germline V gene, CDR1 is LGHNA and CDR2 is YNFKEQ. The CDR3 sequence is CASSQEIPGLAGLQETQYF. In DNA form, the CDR3 reads TGTGCCAGCAGCCAAGAGATCCCCGGACTAGCGGGGTTACAAGAGACCCAGTACTTC.

The genes are TRBV7-9 and TRBJ2-4; D not certain. From germline, CDR1 is SEHNR and CDR2 FQNEAQ (reference sequence). The CDR3 runs to 13 residues. V lost 3 bases and J 5 bases, leaving 8 bases between the germline ends. CDR3 DNA sequence: TGTGCCAGCAGCTTTGAAGGACAAAACATTCAGTACTTC. Amino acid sequence: CASSFEGQNIQYF. Complete variable domain (other parts from reference TRBV7-9 and TRBJ2-4): DTGVSQNPRHKITKRGQNVTFRCDPISEHNRLYWYRQTLGQGPEFLTYFQNEAQLEKSRLLSDRFSAERPKGSFSTLEIQRTEQGDSAMYLCASSFEGQNIQYFGAGTRLSVL.

The CDR3 nucleotides are TGTGCCAGCAGACAGGGTGGTAGTTATGGCTACACCTTC. It is translated as CASRQGGSYGYTF. The V and J genes are TRBV27 and TRBJ1-2, with a weak D call TRBD1 (6 bases). Trimming pared 6 bases from V and 5 bases from J, leaving 13 bases between. The CDR3 length is 13 residues. Germline V gene sequence: CDR1 MNHEY, CDR2 SMNVEV (reference sequence).

The sample holds many counts of this clonotype. The chain combines TRBV7-9 with TRBJ1-1, with 11 nucleotides matching TRBD1. This CDR3 contains 14 residues. J lost 11 bases, V lost 2 bases, and 7 bases had no gene match. Germline V gene sequence: CDR1 SEHNR, CDR2 FQNEAQ (reference sequence). The DNA for the CDR3 is TGTGCCAGCAGCTTAAAAGGGACAGGGGGGGAGGCTTTCTTT. This codes for CASSLKGTGGEAFF. The full variable domain, with the rest looked up from reference TRBV7-9 and TRBJ1-1, is DTGVSQNPRHKITKRGQNVTFRCDPISEHNRLYWYRQTLGQGPEFLTYFQNEAQLEKSRLLSDRFSAERPKGSFSTLEIQRTEQGDSAMYLCASSLKGTGGEAFFGQGTRLTVV.

The chain couples TRBV28 to TRBJ1-6; 7 bases match TRBD1. This CDR3 is 24 amino acids long. The J segment lost 0 bases and the V segment lost 3 bases, leaving 26 bases of the junction unmatched. CDR1 and CDR2 from the germline V gene are MDHEN and SYDVKM. The CDR3, as DNA: TGTGCCAGCAGTTTTGAGGGTGACAGGGTCGGTCCATTCCTCCTAAGCTCCTATAATTCACCCCTCCACTTT. This sequence encodes CASSFEGDRVGPFLLSSYNSPLHF.

The rearrangement uses TRBV7-2 and TRBJ2-1; TRBD1 matches at 9 bases. This CDR3 comprises 17 residues. Germline-derived CDR1 and CDR2 are SGHTA and FQGNSA. Trimming took 2 bases from V and 7 from J; bases not matched to a gene: 12. Written as DNA, the CDR3 is TGTGCCAGCAGCTTAAGGGGGTCGGGACAGGGAACGAATGAGCAGTTCTTC. Its protein product is CASSLRGSGQGTNEQFF. Combining the CDR3 with reference TRBV7-2 and TRBJ2-1 gives the whole variable domain GAGVSQSPSNKVTEKGKDVELRCDPISGHTALYWYRQSLGQGLEFLIYFQGNSAPDKSGLPSDRFSAERTGGSVSTLTIQRTQQEDSAVYLCASSLRGSGQGTNEQFFGPGTRLTVL.

V usage is TRBV20-1 and J usage is TRBJ1-1; unclear D gene. This CDR3 comprises 12 residues. The V gene's germline CDR1 is DFQATT and CDR2 SNEGSKA (reference sequence). Trimming removed 0 bases from V and 3 bases from J, with 5 bases in between. CDR3 in amino acids: CSARDLYTEAFF. In nucleotides, the CDR3 is TGCAGTGCTAGAGATTTGTACACTGAAGCTTTCTTT.

This clonotype was counted a few times. This chain uses TRBV11-1 with TRBJ2-5; TRBD2 agrees at 8 bases. CDR3 length: 15 residues. Per germline, CDR1 SGHAT and CDR2 FQDESV (reference sequence). J gave up 4 bases and V 5 bases, and 9 bases lay outside the gene matches. CDR3 residues: CASSPYGGAGETQYF. The CDR3 DNA follows: TGTGCCAGCAGCCCATACGGGGGGGCCGGAGAGACCCAGTACTTC.

The gene calls are TRBV7-2 and TRBJ1-1, with 9 bases identical to TRBD1. The J segment lost 6 bases and the V segment lost 8 bases, leaving 13 bases of the junction unmatched. In germline, CDR1 is SGHTA, CDR2 FQGNSA. The CDR3 loop spans 15 amino acids. CDR3: CASFPRLDRGPEAFF. Written as DNA, the CDR3 is TGTGCCAGCTTCCCCAGGTTGGACAGGGGCCCTGAAGCTTTCTTT.

This clonotype was observed at least ten times. The chain carries TRBV7-2 and TRBJ2-3; D is undetermined. Trimming removed 5 bases from V and 4 bases from J, with 16 bases in between. Looked up from germline, CDR1 is SGHTA and CDR2 is FQGNSA. The CDR3 totals 15 residues. The CDR3 sequence is CASSAFSRSPDTQYF. The CDR3 DNA reads as TGTGCCAGCAGCGCCTTCAGTCGGAGTCCAGATACGCAGTATTTT.

This chain links TRBV2 with TRBJ1-1, with D hard to call. There are 13 residues in the CDR3. The germline CDR1 and CDR2 sequences are SNHLY and FYNNEI. V was cut by 4 bases and J by 3 bases, with 9 bases left in between. The CDR3 region is CASSARGYTEAFF. In DNA, the CDR3 is TGTGCCAGCAGTGCCCGAGGCTACACTGAAGCTTTCTTT.

The chain uses TRBV20-1 and TRBJ2-1, with no clear D. CDR3 length: 15 residues. Deletions cut 5 bases from V and 0 bases from J, with 14 bases between. Germline V gene lookup returns CDR1 DFQATT and CDR2 SNEGSKA (reference sequence). CDR3 region: CSAAAGVSSYNEQFF. In DNA form, the CDR3 reads TGCAGTGCTGCGGCAGGTGTGAGCTCCTACAATGAGCAGTTCTTC.

V gene TRBV5-6 combines with J gene TRBJ2-7; D not certain. CDR3 length: 15 amino acids. Trimming took 2 bases from V and 0 from J, leaving 12 bases between them. The V gene's germline CDR1 is SGHDT and CDR2 YYEEEE. The CDR3 DNA reads as TGTGCCAGCAGCTTACAGTCCCAATTCTCCTACGAGCAGTACTTC. Protein product: CASSLQSQFSYEQYF.

There are many counts of this clonotype. The chain combines TRBV12-3 or TRBV12-4 with TRBJ2-1; no clear D gene. The CDR3 loop spans 12 amino acids. Trimming left V 3 bases short and J 9 bases short, with 9 bases between. CDR3 bases: TGTGCCAGCAGTTTTAGCTACGGTGAGCAGTTCTTC. As protein: CASSFSYGEQFF.

The chain is built from TRBV28 and TRBJ2-5; 8 bases match TRBD1. This CDR3 region has 14 residues. The junction had 4 bases not matched to a gene; V was cut back by 6 bases and J by 1 base. Germline CDR1 and CDR2: MDHEN and SYDVKM. CDR3 residues: CASSRDRLQETQYF. The CDR3 nucleotides read TGTGCCAGCAGCAGGGACAGGCTCCAAGAGACCCAGTACTTC.

The gene calls are TRBV2 and TRBJ2-6; D not certain. Trimming took off 6 bases at V and 0 bases at J, with 15 bases between the two ends. The CDR3 sequence is 17 residues long. CDR1 and CDR2 from the germline V gene are SNHLY and FYNNEI. In DNA, the CDR3 is TGTGCCAGCAGACCAACACACATAACCTCTGGGGCCAACGTCCTGACTTTC. It yields the protein CASRPTHITSGANVLTF.

The table lists this clonotype with a few counts. J is TRBJ1-1 and V is TRBV28; no reliable D call. Germline CDR1 reads MDHEN; CDR2 reads SYDVKM. V dropped 7 bases and J dropped 2 bases, with 11 bases sitting between them. The CDR3 has 13 amino acids. DNA of the CDR3: TGTGCCAGCACCGTTCTTTCTAACACTGAAGCTTTCTTT. Encoded protein: CASTVLSNTEAFF.

The chain combines TRBV6-6 with TRBJ2-7, with D perhaps matching TRBD1 (6 bases). Germline V gene lookup returns CDR1 MNHNY and CDR2 SVGAGI (reference sequence). The CDR3 runs to 12 residues. Trimming took off 2 bases at V and 7 bases at J, with 9 bases between the two ends. Here the CDR3 reads CASSYGGEEQYF. DNA for the CDR3: TGTGCCAGCAGTTACGGGGGCGAGGAGCAGTACTTC.

This chain joins TRBV6-1 and TRBJ2-5; D is possibly TRBD1 or TRBD2 (5 bases each). Germline CDR1 MNHNS, CDR2 SASEGT. V gave up 7 bases and J gave up 5 bases, with 14 bases separating them. The CDR3 covers 13 residues. The CDR3 spells CASTTGPHETQYF. The CDR3 DNA follows: TGTGCCAGCACGACGGGACCCCATGAGACCCAGTACTTC.

The rearrangement joins TRBV28 to TRBJ1-2, with D tentatively TRBD1 (5 bases). This CDR3 is 15 amino acids long. Looked up from germline, CDR1 is MDHEN and CDR2 is SYDVKM. Trimming took 7 bases from V and 8 from J, leaving 23 bases between them. The CDR3 DNA reads TGTGCCAGCACCCGACCTGCCAGGGCCCTCTCGGGCTACACCTTC. As protein: CASTRPARALSGYTF.

A few counts support this clonotype. The rearrangement joins TRBV20-1 to TRBJ2-7; the match to TRBD2 covers 9 bases. Germline lookup yields CDR1 DFQATT and CDR2 SNEGSKA (reference sequence). CDR3 length: 15 amino acids. The junction had 7 bases not matched to a gene; V was cut back by 0 bases and J by 4 bases. The CDR3 region is CSARDSGSIPYEQYF. As DNA, the CDR3 is TGCAGTGCTAGAGATAGCGGGAGTATCCCATACGAGCAGTACTTC.

In this sample, this clonotype turned up many times. This chain links TRBV7-2 with TRBJ2-2; 7 bases line up with TRBD2. The CDR3 sequence is 16 residues long. The J segment lost 3 bases and the V segment lost 5 bases, leaving 9 bases of the junction unmatched. Germline assignment: CDR1 SGHTA and CDR2 FQGNSA. The CDR3 region has the DNA TGTGCCAGCAGCCCCCGCCCTAGCGGTGACACCGGGGAGCTGTTTTTT. Translation gives CASSPRPSGDTGELFF.

This chain links TRBV29-1 with TRBJ1-5; TRBD1 might be the D (5 bases). CDR3 length equals 13 residues. Germline V gives CDR1 SQVTM, CDR2 ANQGSEA. Trimming cost V 4 bases and J 4 bases, with 11 bases left between them. As DNA, the CDR3 is TGCAGCGTTGGAGAGGGGTTAAATCAGCCCCAGCATTTT. This gives the protein CSVGEGLNQPQHF.

This chain joins TRBV27 and TRBJ2-3; perhaps TRBD1 as D (6 bases). CDR3 length equals 14 residues. CDR1 and CDR2 from the germline V gene are MNHEY and SMNVEV (reference sequence). Trimming removed 11 bases from V and 1 base from J, with 16 bases in between. The CDR3 coding sequence is TGTGCCGCGAAGGGGGTGGCGGGCACAGATACGCAGTATTTT. Translated, it gives CAAKGVAGTDTQYF.

V usage is TRBV20-1 and J usage is TRBJ2-6, with D tentatively TRBD1 (6 bases). Germline V gene data show CDR1 as DFQATT and CDR2 as SNEGSKA (reference sequence). The CDR3 runs to 14 residues. The V end was cut by 5 bases, the J end by 1 base, with 9 bases between. The CDR3 bases are TGCAGTGCTCTAGGGGGTTCTGGGGCCAACGTCCTGACTTTC. This gives the protein CSALGGSGANVLTF.

This clonotype is a singleton in its sample. The rearrangement uses TRBV6-2 or TRBV6-3 and TRBJ2-2, with TRBD2 matching over 10 bases. In germline, CDR1 is MNHEY, CDR2 SVGEGT. Losses at the gene ends were 5 bases for V and 1 base for J; bases not matched to a gene: 4. The CDR3 extends over 16 amino acids. The CDR3 nucleotides are TGTGCCAGCAGTGGAGCTAGCGGGAGGAACACCGGGGAGCTGTTTTTT. The encoded protein is CASSGASGRNTGELFF.

This chain links TRBV5-1 with TRBJ2-1; TRBD2 agrees at 9 bases. Germline CDR1 is SGHRS and CDR2 is YFSETQ. The CDR3 has 19 amino acids. Unmatched junction bases numbered 17, after V lost 0 bases and J lost 7 bases. The CDR3 spells CASSLEWGNSGRLVNEQFF. The DNA for the CDR3 is TGCGCCAGCAGCTTGGAGTGGGGAAATAGCGGGAGACTGGTGAATGAGCAGTTCTTC.

This clonotype has a handful of counts. The chain combines TRBV7-6 with TRBJ2-2; D gene uncertain. With 5 bases removed from V and 5 bases from J, the gap between germline ends came to 9 bases. CDR3 length equals 13 residues. The germline V gene encodes CDR1 SGHVS and CDR2 FNYEAQ. The DNA of the CDR3 is TGTGCCAGCAGCATTCAAGAAACCGGGGAGCTGTTTTTT. This codes for CASSIQETGELFF. The variable domain in full, completed from reference TRBV7-6 and TRBJ2-2, reads GAGVSQSPRYKVTKRGQDVALRCDPISGHVSLYWYRQALGQGPEFLTYFNYEAQQDKSGLPNDRFSAERPEGSISTLTIQRTEQRDSAMYRCASSIQETGELFFGEGSRLTVL.

The V call is TRBV29-1, the J call TRBJ2-1; 10 bases map to TRBD2. The J segment lost 8 bases and the V segment lost 3 bases, leaving 7 bases of the junction unmatched. Germline values: CDR1 SQVTM, CDR2 ANQGSEA. This CDR3 has 14 residues. The chain's CDR3 is CSVDGLAGVDEQFF. The CDR3 coding sequence is TGCAGCGTTGATGGCCTAGCGGGAGTGGATGAGCAGTTCTTC.

This clonotype has ten or more counts. V usage is TRBV7-2 and J usage is TRBJ1-3; TRBD1 matches at 7 bases. The CDR3 runs to 16 residues. After removal of 5 bases from V and 2 bases from J, the junction contained 9 bases not matched to a gene. Germline V gene data show CDR1 as SGHTA and CDR2 as FQGNSA. CDR3 DNA: TGTGCCAGCAGCCAACAGGGGTTACTACCTGGAAACACCATATATTTT. Its translation is CASSQQGLLPGNTIYF. The whole variable domain, remainder taken from reference TRBV7-2 and TRBJ1-3, is GAGVSQSPSNKVTEKGKDVELRCDPISGHTALYWYRQSLGQGLEFLIYFQGNSAPDKSGLPSDRFSAERTGGSVSTLTIQRTQQEDSAVYLCASSQQGLLPGNTIYFGEGSWLTVV.